This record covers a single TCR beta chain. These data are taken from a study of CD8 T cells in Susac syndrome. Study details: Of the sequenced Susac syndrome patients, 5 or 6 had active disease and roughly eight were in remission.

Patients with Susac syndrome met diagnostic criteria that were recently defined for definite or probable disease. Random hexamers primed reverse transcription of about 0.45 to 1 ug RNA. Amplification of TCR beta CDR3 spanned 54 Vbeta and 13 Jbeta via immunoSEQ multiplex PCR. TCRdb used MiXCR to reprocess the immunoSEQ multiplex PCR reads, holding one entry per CDR3 protein. The repertoire holds tens of thousands of distinct CDR3 sequences, with about 94% as singletons. J lost 0 bases, V lost 1 base, and 3 bases had no gene match. The germline V gene has CDR1 SGHAT and CDR2 FQNNGV. The CDR3 sequence is 15 residues long.

The material sequenced was CD4+ T cells from PBMCs. This chain uses TRBV11-2 with TRBJ2-7, with 7 bases matching TRBD1. This receptor was obtained from a human donor with Susac syndrome. The CDR3 loop reads CASSLGRTGSYEQYF. CDR3 nucleotides: TGTGCCAGCAGCTTAGGTCGGACAGGCTCCTACGAGCAGTACTTC.